The 19 T cell receptor beta chains reported below all come from one sample, sequenced in a study of cytomegalovirus exposure and HLA in healthy donors. PCR used 60 Vbeta primers and 13 Jbeta primers. The table came from immunoSEQ multiplex PCR; TCRdb's copy has only in-frame clones and leaves some out. Among about 150,000 clones listed, around 82% were seen once. Sequencing was done on a sample of PBMCs. The receptors here all came from a boy between 2 and 10 years old in good health and CMV-seronegative.

The genes are TRBV7-2 and TRBJ2-5, with TRBD1 matching over 11 bases. The better agreement between TRBJ2-7 and the DNA end casts doubt on the J call. The CDR3 runs to 15 residues. CDR1 is SGHTA and CDR2 is FQGNSA in the germline V gene. The CDR3 DNA is TGTGCCAGCAGCGTGACCGGACAGGGGGCTTACGAGCAGTACTTC. Amino acids: CASSVTGQGAYEQYF.

The table lists this clone with a count of one. The chain combines TRBV28 with TRBJ2-4; 8 bases are shared with TRBD2. The CDR3 has 12 amino acids. Germline CDR1 MDHEN, CDR2 SYDVKM. Trimming took 8 bases from V and 8 from J; bases not matched to a gene: 5. DNA for the CDR3: TGTGCCAGCGCCAGCGGGAGTGACATTCAGTACTTC. This sequence encodes CASASGSDIQYF.

The gene calls are TRBV30 and TRBJ1-1, with TRBD1 matching over 8 bases. V shed 5 bases, J shed 1 base, and the junction held 0 bases outside the gene matches. CDR3 length equals 12 residues. CDR1 is GTSNPN and CDR2 is SVGIG in the germline V gene (reference sequence). In DNA form, the CDR3 reads TGTGCCTGGGACAGGGGGAACACTGAAGCTTTCTTT. The encoded protein is CAWDRGNTEAFF.

V gene TRBV9 combines with J gene TRBJ2-3, with TRBD2 matching 8 bases. This CDR3 is 16 amino acids long. CDR1 and CDR2 from the germline V gene are SGDLS and YYNGEE. After removal of 0 bases from V and 3 bases from J, the junction contained 6 bases not matched to a gene. CDR3 sequence (DNA): TGTGCCAGCAGCGTAGATGGCGGGAGGTCGACAGATACGCAGTATTTT. Translating it yields CASSVDGGRSTDTQYF.

As DNA, the CDR3 is TGTGCCAGTACCTTGACAGGTACGAGCTCTGGGGCCAACGTCCTGACTTTC. Translating gives CASTLTGTSSGANVLTF. The rearrangement links TRBV19 to TRBJ2-6, with D perhaps TRBD1 (6 bases). The CDR3 is 17 residues long. Germline CDR1 reads LNHDA; CDR2 reads SQIVND (reference sequence). V lost 7 bases and J 0 bases, leaving 16 bases between the germline ends.

The rearrangement uses TRBV5-1 and TRBJ2-2; TRBD1 is a possible D gene (5 bases). Germline CDR1 reads SGHRS; CDR2 reads YFSETQ. This CDR3 is built from 15 residues. V shed 1 base and J shed 0 bases, with 7 bases lying between them. Written as DNA, the CDR3 is TGCGCCAGCAGCTTGTACAGGTCGAACACCGGGGAGCTGTTTTTT. Protein product: CASSLYRSNTGELFF.

The V gene is TRBV11-1, the J gene TRBJ2-1; D not certain. The CDR3 sequence is 15 residues long. Looked up from germline, CDR1 is SGHAT and CDR2 is FQDESV (reference sequence). V lost 1 base, J lost 0 bases, and 7 bases lay in between. CDR3 amino acids: CASSLVPGSYNEQFF. For the CDR3, the DNA is TGTGCCAGCAGCTTAGTACCCGGCTCCTACAATGAGCAGTTCTTC.

The gene calls are TRBV7-2 and TRBJ2-3; no clear D. Germline CDR1 SGHTA, CDR2 FQGNSA. The CDR3 loop spans 16 amino acids. V gave up 4 bases and J gave up 1 base, with 15 bases separating them. In nucleotides, the CDR3 is TGTGCCAGCAGCTCCAAACCCGGGTCCCGCACAGATACGCAGTATTTT. Translation: CASSSKPGSRTDTQYF.

The chain links TRBV10-3 to TRBJ2-5, with 7 bases lining up with TRBD1. The CDR3 extends over 14 amino acids. The V segment lost 6 bases and the J segment 0 bases; nucleotides outside the gene matches: 4. Per germline, CDR1 ENHRY and CDR2 SYGVKD. CDR3 DNA sequence: TGTGCCATCAGAGACACAGGGGACCAAGAGACCCAGTACTTC. Translated, it gives CAIRDTGDQETQYF.

This rearrangement joins TRBV10-3 to TRBJ2-3; 8 nucleotides line up with TRBD2. The CDR3 totals 16 residues. The trim removed 10 bases at V and 1 base at J, leaving 13 bases unmatched. Germline CDR1 reads ENHRY; CDR2 reads SYGVKD. The CDR3 region is CATRLARDAGTDTQYF. Written as DNA, the CDR3 is TGTGCCACACGACTAGCGCGAGATGCTGGCACAGATACGCAGTATTTT.

The chain joins TRBV12-5 to TRBJ2-2, with D possibly matching TRBD1 (5 bases). V lost 1 base, J lost 0 bases, and 6 bases lay in between. Looked up from germline, CDR1 is LGHNT and CDR2 is FRNRAP. This CDR3 is built from 15 residues. CDR3 amino acids: CASGLGQTNTGELFF. In DNA form, the CDR3 reads TGTGCTAGTGGTTTGGGACAGACGAACACCGGGGAGCTGTTTTTT.

The CDR3 reads CASSYSREGIYGYTF. CDR3 DNA: TGTGCCAGCAGTTACTCGAGGGAGGGAATCTATGGCTACACCTTC. The chain has TRBV6-6 and TRBJ1-2; the D is unclear. V shed 0 bases and J shed 4 bases, with 12 bases lying between them. The germline V gene encodes CDR1 MNHNY and CDR2 SVGAGI (reference sequence). The CDR3 extends over 15 amino acids.

The rearrangement links TRBV13 to TRBJ1-5; 7 bases align to TRBD1. V shed 5 bases and J 4 bases; nucleotides not matched to a gene: 2. Germline V gene data show CDR1 as PRHDT and CDR2 as FYEKMQ (reference sequence). The CDR3 loop spans 13 amino acids. The CDR3 region has the DNA TGTGCCAGCAGCGCCAGGGGGAATCAGCCCCAGCATTTT. Its translation is CASSARGNQPQHF.

This rearrangement joins TRBV28 to TRBJ2-7, with D possibly being TRBD2 (7 bases). Looked up from germline, CDR1 is MDHEN and CDR2 is SYDVKM. The CDR3 spans 13 residues. V was cut by 7 bases and J by 0 bases, with 10 bases left in between. The CDR3 sequence: CASKGGGSYEQYF. The CDR3 DNA follows: TGTGCCAGCAAAGGGGGGGGCTCCTACGAGCAGTACTTC.

The CDR3 reads CASSQDVRVLETQYF. In nucleotides, the CDR3 is TGCGCCAGCAGCCAAGATGTCAGGGTGTTAGAGACCCAGTACTTC. This rearrangement joins TRBV4-1 to TRBJ2-5; TRBD1 is a possible D gene (5 bases). The V and J ends lost 0 bases and 4 bases respectively, with 12 bases between them. From germline, CDR1 is MGHRA and CDR2 YSYEKL. This CDR3 is built from 15 residues.

This chain uses TRBV19 with TRBJ2-7, with D tentatively TRBD1 (5 bases). Trimming took off 3 bases at V and 2 bases at J, with 8 bases between the two ends. The CDR3 covers 13 residues. From germline, CDR1 is LNHDA and CDR2 SQIVND (reference sequence). CDR3 in amino acids: CASSMGLTYEQYF. CDR3 DNA: TGTGCCAGTAGTATGGGGCTAACCTACGAGCAGTACTTC.

The V gene is TRBV7-2, the J gene TRBJ2-7; the D gene is possibly TRBD1 (5 bases). The CDR3 consists of 15 residues. CDR1 is SGHTA, CDR2 FQGNSA, per germline. V shed 1 base and J shed 4 bases, with 14 bases lying between them. The CDR3 DNA sequence: TGTGCCAGCAGCTTAGAGGCAGGGCTTGGGTACGAGCAGTACTTC. Translating gives CASSLEAGLGYEQYF. Complete variable domain (other parts from reference TRBV7-2 and TRBJ2-7): GAGVSQSPSNKVTEKGKDVELRCDPISGHTALYWYRQSLGQGLEFLIYFQGNSAPDKSGLPSDRFSAERTGGSVSTLTIQRTQQEDSAVYLCASSLEAGLGYEQYFGPGTRLTVT.

The chain links TRBV7-2 to TRBJ2-3; TRBD2 matches 9 bases. Germline CDR1 reads SGHTA; CDR2 reads FQGNSA. This CDR3 has 15 residues. The junction had 11 bases not matched to a gene; V was cut back by 7 bases and J by 6 bases. CDR3 nucleotide sequence: TGTGCCAGCATCGATAGCGGGAGATTAGGTGATACGCAGTATTTT. As protein: CASIDSGRLGDTQYF.

J is TRBJ2-5 and V is TRBV18, with TRBD2 as a possible D gene (6 bases). The CDR3 extends over 14 amino acids. The V gene's germline CDR1 is KGHSH and CDR2 LQKENI. Trimming removed 3 bases from V and 5 bases from J, with 13 bases in between. CDR3 DNA sequence: TGTGCCAGCTCACCTGGCGTCGGGAGTGAGACCCAGTACTTC. Translation gives CASSPGVGSETQYF.